The clone carrying this TCR beta chain has at least ten counts. Every TCR cDNA molecule bore its own unique molecular identifier. TCRdb re-analysed the 5' RACE reads in MiXCR, keeping a single row per CDR3 protein. Found here are approximately 11,000 distinct CDR3 sequences, 5.5% to 8% of them singletons; the top ten hold about a tenth. This CDR3 region has 15 residues. The V end was cut by 2 bases, the J end by 2 bases, with 11 bases between. Germline V gene lookup returns CDR1 SEHNR and CDR2 FQNEAQ (reference sequence). The data were taken from a study of spatial heterogeneity in lung cancer. The overall study: More than eight raw reads, on average, carried each unique TCR and UMI combination.

The time point denotes: sample taken at primary tumor resection. No cells were sorted before sequencing. The whole RNA sequenced was extracted from tumor, nontumor lung or frozen PBMC. This TCR was sampled from a male donor with early-stage non-small cell lung cancer. Source: normal lung tissue next to the tumor, taken at surgery. This chain links TRBV7-9 with TRBJ2-3, with D possibly TRBD2 on 5 matching bases. The CDR3 reads CASSLLAKHTDTQYF. DNA of the CDR3: TGTGCCAGCAGCTTACTAGCTAAACACACAGATACGCAGTATTTT.